This passage covers 12 T cell receptor beta chains from one sample sequenced in a study of OX40 agonist ivuxolimab in advanced cancers. Sequencing used immunoSEQ multiplex PCR; TCRdb keeps in-frame clones, though not all of them. The repertoire includes roughly 67,000 clones, around nine tenths of them detected once, and 0.6% to 0.75% sits in the top ten. The material was CD4+ or CD8+ T cells sorted from blood, obtained in a trial of the OX40 agonist ivuxolimab. These receptor sequences come from an adult with an advanced solid tumor such as melanoma, head and neck, liver or kidney cancer.

CDR3 protein: CASSVTGDTQYF. The CDR3 DNA reads as TGTGCCAGCAGCGTGACCGGGGATACGCAGTATTTT. The rearrangement links TRBV7-3 to TRBJ2-3; D uncertain. Germline V CDR1 and CDR2: SGHTA, FQGTGA. V shed 5 bases and J shed 6 bases, with 9 bases lying between them. CDR3 size: 12 residues.

The chain has TRBV6-5 and TRBJ1-2, with D tentatively TRBD1 (5 bases). CDR1 is MNHEY, CDR2 SVGAGI, per germline. Trimming removed 5 bases at V and 2 bases at J, with 15 bases between. The CDR3 has 15 amino acids. CDR3 amino acids: CASSRNRDPNYGYTF. DNA for the CDR3: TGTGCCAGCAGTCGAAACCGGGACCCCAACTATGGCTACACCTTC.

J is TRBJ2-5 and V is TRBV6-1; 7 bases map to TRBD1. This CDR3 comprises 16 residues. Trimming took 4 bases from V and 5 from J; bases not matched to a gene: 13. Germline CDR1 is MNHNS and CDR2 is SASEGT. The CDR3 protein is CASSVIRGQKSETQYF. The CDR3 coding sequence is TGTGCCAGCAGTGTGATAAGGGGACAGAAAAGTGAGACCCAGTACTTC.

The chain carries TRBV13 and TRBJ1-3; D is perhaps TRBD1 (5 bases). Trimming took 2 bases from V and 4 from J, leaving 12 bases between them. The CDR3 contains 15 residues. Germline V gene data show CDR1 as PRHDT and CDR2 as FYEKMQ (reference sequence). The CDR3 DNA sequence: TGTGCCAGCAGCTTACCGGGTTCAGGGGGAAACACCATATATTTT. Amino acid sequence: CASSLPGSGGNTIYF.

The chain carries TRBV2 and TRBJ2-7; D is possibly TRBD2 (7 bases). The CDR3 covers 17 residues. V lost 6 bases and J lost 0, with 21 bases in between. The germline V gene encodes CDR1 SNHLY and CDR2 FYNNEI. The CDR3 spells CASRGGYGQPHSYEQYF. As DNA, the CDR3 is TGTGCCAGCAGGGGGGGGTACGGACAGCCCCACTCCTACGAGCAGTACTTC.

The V and J genes are TRBV28 and TRBJ1-2; D remains unclear. The germline gives CDR1 MDHEN, CDR2 SYDVKM. The CDR3 is made up of 14 amino acids. V dropped 2 bases and J dropped 7 bases, with 14 bases sitting between them. Here the CDR3 DNA reads TGTGCCAGCAGTTTACGTGCTGGGTTGAGTGGCTACACCTTC. It specifies CASSLRAGLSGYTF.

This clone occurred a few times. The rearrangement joins TRBV28 to TRBJ1-5; 8 nucleotides agree with TRBD1. V shed 7 bases and J 7 bases; nucleotides not matched to a gene: 3. In germline, CDR1 is MDHEN, CDR2 SYDVKM. This CDR3 is built from 12 residues. The CDR3 nucleotides read TGTGCCAGCAATTCAGGGGGCCAGCCCCAGCATTTT. It codes for CASNSGGQPQHF.

This clone was counted only a few times. The chain is built from TRBV5-6 and TRBJ2-7, with TRBD1 as a possible D gene (9 bases). Trimming removed 2 bases at V and 7 bases at J, with 22 bases between. The CDR3 spans 16 residues. The germline V gene has CDR1 SGHDT and CDR2 YYEEEE. In DNA form, the CDR3 reads TGTGCCAGCAGCTTCCGTAGCGGGACAGGGAGTAGGGAGCAGTACTTC. Translation: CASSFRSGTGSREQYF.

The chain recombines TRBV18 with TRBJ2-5; 10 bases are a match to TRBD1. With 3 bases clipped from V and 7 bases from J, the junction kept 11 bases outside the gene matches. The CDR3 has 16 residues. Germline values: CDR1 KGHSH, CDR2 LQKENI. The CDR3 protein is CASSPGGQGIKVTQYF. The CDR3 DNA reads as TGTGCCAGCTCACCGGGGGGACAGGGGATTAAAGTGACCCAGTACTTC.

CDR3 sequence reads: CASSDGAGAGYNEQFF. CDR3 in DNA: TGTGCCAGCAGTGACGGCGCGGGAGCGGGGTACAATGAGCAGTTCTTC. This chain uses TRBV6-4 with TRBJ2-1; 7 bases map to TRBD2. This CDR3 comprises 16 residues. Germline CDR1 is MRHNA and CDR2 is SNTAGT. The J segment lost 4 bases and the V segment lost 2 bases, leaving 8 bases of the junction unmatched.

This rearrangement joins TRBV10-2 to TRBJ1-1, with 8 bases aligning to TRBD1. CDR3 length: 14 residues. V dropped 2 bases and J dropped 1; count of bases not matched to a gene: 0. From germline, CDR1 is WSHSY and CDR2 SAAADI. Written as DNA, the CDR3 is TGCGCCAGCAGTGAGGGGACAGGGAACACTGAAGCTTTCTTT. This gives the protein CASSEGTGNTEAFF.

The V gene is TRBV28, the J gene TRBJ2-3; 14 bases fit TRBD2. Trimming cost V 3 bases and J 0 bases; bases outside gene matches: 8. The germline V gene has CDR1 MDHEN and CDR2 SYDVKM. The CDR3 extends over 19 amino acids. The CDR3 DNA reads as TGTGCCAGCAGTTTCCCCGGGACTAGCGGGAGTTATAGCACAGATACGCAGTATTTT. This sequence encodes CASSFPGTSGSYSTDTQYF.